One and the same sample provided the 2 T cell receptor beta chains below, sequenced in a study of cytomegalovirus exposure and HLA in healthy donors. In the PCR, 60 Vbeta and 13 Jbeta primers were used. Data came from immunoSEQ multiplex PCR; TCRdb stores just in-frame clones and leaves some out. The sample contains under 200,000 clones, about 70% of which appear only once. Input material: PBMCs. The receptors shown here come from a woman aged 40 to 50 in good health and CMV-seropositive.

This clone was seen a few times. This chain connects TRBV28 to TRBJ1-6; a possible D gene is TRBD1 (6 bases). This CDR3 contains 15 residues. Germline CDR1 and CDR2: MDHEN and SYDVKM. V shed 6 bases and J shed 6 bases, with 15 bases lying between them. CDR3 in DNA: TGTGCCAGCAGGACCCCGGGACACAGTAATTCACCCCTCCACTTT. This sequence encodes CASRTPGHSNSPLHF.

The rearrangement uses TRBV18 and TRBJ2-2; 10 positions match TRBD2. This CDR3 comprises 15 residues. J gave up 5 bases and V 2 bases, and 2 bases lay outside the gene matches. Germline loops: CDR1 KGHSH, CDR2 LQKENI. The CDR3 DNA reads as TGTGCCAGCTCACCAACACTAGCGGGGACCGGGGAGCTGTTTTTT. This codes for CASSPTLAGTGELFF. Supplemented by reference TRBV18 and TRBJ2-2, the full variable domain reads NAGVMQNPRHLVRRRGQEARLRCSPMKGHSHVYWYRQLPEEGLKFMVYLQKENIIDESGMPKERFSAEFPKEGPSILRIQQVVRGDSAAYFCASSPTLAGTGELFFGEGSRLTVL.